These T cell receptor beta chains were read from a single sample in a study of identical twins. One entry per CDR3 protein results from TCRdb running MiXCR on the 5' RACE reads. The top ten clones hold approximately 4.5% of a sample with 600,000 to 700,000 distinct CDR3 sequences, around 20% of them seen once. The same data also contributed to another study, on T cells expressing NK-cell markers.

The sequencing input was PBMCs. The receptors were sampled from a woman under 30 in good health. CDR3s include the opening cysteine and the closing phenylalanine or tryptophan. The D gene is left open where the match is weak. Clone size, where shown, is once, few, many, or a class for clones that have expanded.

TRBV6-1	few	TRBD2	TRBJ2-7	CASSIGLAGDKMGYEQYF	TGTGCCAGCAGTATCGGACTAGCGGGAGATAAGATGGGGTACGAGCAGTACTTC
TRBV3-1	.	.	TRBJ2-7	CASSRGLKYEQYF	TGTGCCAGCAGCCGCGGACTTAAATACGAGCAGTACTTC
TRBV18	many	.	TRBJ1-1	CASSPGLNTEAFF	TGCGCCAGCAGCCCCGGACTGAACACTGAAGCTTTCTTT
TRBV6-5	many	TRBD2	TRBJ2-7	CASSSRLAGGYEQYF	TGTGCCAGCAGTTCTAGACTAGCGGGAGGTTACGAGCAGTACTTC
TRBV29-1	few	TRBD2	TRBJ2-1	CSVGLMGEQFF	TGCAGCGTGGGACTAATGGGTGAGCAGTTCTTC
TRBV10-3	few	.	TRBJ2-1	CAITEGKDNEQFF	TGTGCCATCACCGAGGGCAAGGACAATGAGCAGTTCTTC
TRBV20-1	few	TRBD2	TRBJ2-3	CSARDQRGSADTQYF	TGCAGTGCTAGAGATCAGCGGGGGAGCGCAGATACGCAGTATTTT
TRBV6-5	many	TRBD1	TRBJ1-5	CASSSHPGQGNQPQHF	TGTGCCAGCAGTTCTCATCCGGGACAGGGCAATCAGCCCCAGCATTTT
TRBV9	few	TRBD2	TRBJ2-7	CASSAGGPNHEQYF	TGTGCCAGCAGCGCGGGGGGGCCGAACCACGAGCAGTACTTC
TRBV10-3	.	TRBD1	TRBJ2-5	CAISEFRAGGQETQYF	TGTGCCATCAGTGAGTTTAGGGCAGGGGGCCAAGAGACCCAGTACTTC